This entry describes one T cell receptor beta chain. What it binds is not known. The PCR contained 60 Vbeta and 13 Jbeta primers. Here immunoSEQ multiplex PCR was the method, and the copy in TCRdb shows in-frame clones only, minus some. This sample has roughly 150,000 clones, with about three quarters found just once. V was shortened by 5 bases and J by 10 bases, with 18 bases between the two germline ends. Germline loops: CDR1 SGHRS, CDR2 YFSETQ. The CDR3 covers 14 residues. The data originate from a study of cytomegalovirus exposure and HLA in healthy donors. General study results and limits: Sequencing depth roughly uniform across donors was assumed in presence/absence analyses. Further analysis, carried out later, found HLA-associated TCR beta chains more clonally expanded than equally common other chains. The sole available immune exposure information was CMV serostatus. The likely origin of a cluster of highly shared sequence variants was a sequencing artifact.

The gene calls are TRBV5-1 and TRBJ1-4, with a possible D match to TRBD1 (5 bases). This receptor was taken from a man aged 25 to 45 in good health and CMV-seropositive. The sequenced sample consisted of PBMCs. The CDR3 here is CASRIRRFGGKLFF. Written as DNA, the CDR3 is TGCGCCAGCAGAATTCGGCGGTTCGGGGGAAAACTGTTTTTT.